This section outlines one T cell receptor beta chain sequence together with its context. This clone has a handful of counts. Its binding antigen is unknown. No much larger clone exists at a distance of one base, and base qualities are not known. Sorted T cell subsets were CFSE-labeled and co-cultured for about five days with allogeneic regulatory or mature dendritic cells at a 1:10 DC:T ratio. FACS was used to sort naive T cells as CD45RA+ cells and memory T cells as CD45RO+ CD4+ or CD8+ cells. The T cells used for TCR sequencing were obtained from two healthy control subjects. Genomic DNA was extracted with the Qiagen DNeasy Blood & Tissue Kit. This entry belongs to a study of regulatory dendritic cells for organ transplantation (dated by TCRdb to the late 2010s). Context from the whole study: To make regulatory dendritic cells, monocytes were cultured with vitamin D3 on days 0 and 4, plus IL-10 on day 4. On day 6, LPS was added to the DC cultures so that the response of the DCs to a potent maturation-inducing agent could be evaluated. The TCRbeta repertoires of sorted naive and memory CD4+ and CD8+ T cells were sequenced before and after allostimulation with regulatory or mature dendritic cells.

Per the germline V gene (reference sequence), SEHNR is the CDR1 and FQNEAQ is the CDR2. The CDR3 contains 12 residues, cysteine and phenylalanine counted. Only the CDR3 DNA stays, 36 bases, in frame from base 1. Trimming takes 1 base from V and 6 bases from J, and the germline ends sit 3 bases apart. Summary of the overall study and its limitations: Expansion of memory CD8+ clones was induced by allostimulation in both subjects, but more limited expansion appeared to be induced by regulatory dendritic cells than by mature dendritic cells. The authors pointed out considerable heterogeneity between individuals in the alloreactive memory CD8+ T cell pool, and only two subjects were sequenced. Of the resting subsets, memory CD8+ T cells had the largest number of alloreactive TCR clonotypes. The repertoires of naive CD4+ and CD8+ T cells were highly diverse, while memory cell repertoires were less diverse, with memory CD8+ cells being the most oligoclonal.

Multiplexed two-step PCR with Vbeta-specific forward primers and Jbeta-specific reverse primers was used to amplify TCRbeta CDR3 regions. The TCRbeta libraries were sequenced on an Illumina instrument via the immunoSEQ service. The source study handled its data this way. V, D and J genes were assigned using IMGT annotation, and counts were corrected for multiplex PCR bias using synthetic CDR3 analogues. In the immunoSEQ Analyzer, repertoire clonality was calculated as one minus the normalized Shannon entropy. Fisher's exact test with Benjamini-Hochberg false discovery rate control was used to define clonal expansion, with two-tailed P<0.01. TCRdb took this table from immuneACCESS and kept in-frame rearrangements with V and J called. Such tables lack part of the clones; where checked against another copy, unresolved V genes explain under half of the gap, and the rest is unexplained. The V and J calls and the clone size are those of that table, but D and trimming were determined from the DNA. Here the sample has more than 9,500 clones; roughly 86% occur a single time. In total, the top ten clones hold approximately 0.22% of the sample.

Sample: naive CD8+ T cells from blood cultured with regulatory dendritic cells. Taken with the paper, the label for cell subset or site translates to: CD45RA+ naive T cells. Recombination joined TRBV7-9 with TRBJ1-4; confidence is insufficient to name the D gene. The TCR sequence derives from a human donor in good health. CDR3 sequence: CASSLEYEKLFF. The sequenced DNA is TGTGCCAGCAGCTTAGAATATGAAAAACTGTTTTTT.